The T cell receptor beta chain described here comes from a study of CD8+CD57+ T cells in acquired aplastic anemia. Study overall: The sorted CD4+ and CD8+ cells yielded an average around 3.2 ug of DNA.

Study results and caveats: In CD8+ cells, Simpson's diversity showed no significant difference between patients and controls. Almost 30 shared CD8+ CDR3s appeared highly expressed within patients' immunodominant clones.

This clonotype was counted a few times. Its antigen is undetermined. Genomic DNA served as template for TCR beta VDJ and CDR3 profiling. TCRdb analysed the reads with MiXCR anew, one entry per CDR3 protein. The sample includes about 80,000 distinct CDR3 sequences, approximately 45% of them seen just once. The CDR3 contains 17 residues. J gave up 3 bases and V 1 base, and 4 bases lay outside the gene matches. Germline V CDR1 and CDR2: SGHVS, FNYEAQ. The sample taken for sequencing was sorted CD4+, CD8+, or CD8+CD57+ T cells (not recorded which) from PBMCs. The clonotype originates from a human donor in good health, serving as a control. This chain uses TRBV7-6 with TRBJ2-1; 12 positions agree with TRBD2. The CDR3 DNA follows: TGTGCCAGCAGCTTAGAAGGACTAGCGGGACTCTACAATGAGCAGTTCTTC. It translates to CASSLEGLAGLYNEQFF.